This T cell receptor beta chain was documented in a study of cytomegalovirus exposure and HLA in healthy donors. Study observations and caveats: After further analysis at a later stage, 17,000 or so TCR beta sequences were associated with HLA alleles at 0.05 false discovery rate. Overall, approximately 150 TCR beta chains were annotated as cytomegalovirus-associated.

In this sample, this clone turned up a few times. The antigen is undetermined. This PCR relied on a set of 60 Vbeta primers and 13 Jbeta primers. In the original workflow: It was a later analysis that counted 83 million or so unique TCR beta chains, of which approximately 9.9 million were shared. The method was immunoSEQ multiplex PCR; TCRdb's version includes in-frame clones alone and lacks a portion of them. Clone size and the V and J calls come from that table; the DNA yielded D and trimming. Altogether some 110,000 clones are present, about a tenth being singletons, with the ten largest covering under 6.5%. The V segment lost 6 bases and the J segment 4 bases; nucleotides outside the gene matches: 5. CDR1 is MNHGY, CDR2 SAAAGT, per germline. CDR3 size: 15 residues.

Source material: PBMCs. The source of this sequence is a man in his forties in good health and CMV-seropositive. This rearrangement joins TRBV6-8 to TRBJ2-2; 10 nucleotides line up with TRBD1. The CDR3 bases are TGTGCCAGCAGCCCGGGACAGGGGCTCACCGGGGAGCTGTTTTTT. It is translated as CASSPGQGLTGELFF.